The rows below give T cell receptor beta chains drawn from one sample of a study of T-cell memory formation after mild COVID-19. TCRdb re-called the 5' RACE reads with MiXCR, one entry per CDR3 protein. In the table there are over 350,000 distinct CDR3 sequences, roughly 26% of which are singletons. The sequencing sample was made of PBMCs or a T cell subset sorted from them (not recorded which). Receptor source: an adult woman who had mild COVID-19 (a few samples of this study predate the infection). Cell type and time point are not known. Each CDR3 is given with its conserved first and last residue. Each record gives: V gene, CDR3 protein.

TRBV5-1 CASSFETGAKTYEQYF
TRBV5-6 CASSNNLAVEAFF
TRBV12-3/TRBV12-4 CASRQGGREVETQYF
TRBV20-1 CSAAPNPSSYEQYF
TRBV5-1 CASCRQFGTDTQYF
TRBV6-6 CASRQGRGSILGETQYF
TRBV10-3 CAIGQGSAGRADEQYF
TRBV20-1 CSARDSRAQPYGYTF
TRBV9 CASNPQGGAHEQFF
TRBV29-1 CSSSGGAQGYTF
TRBV7-6 CASINGWGGGNTIYF
TRBV20-1 CSARGGTATDNSPLHF
TRBV21-1 CASSNPRVTGELFF
TRBV15 CATTSSISGINEQFF
TRBV5-1 CASSLESTSYEQYF
TRBV20-1 CSAWDNEQFF
TRBV10-3 CAISESESGGPTRTQYF
TRBV5-1 CASSYSGGASELFF
TRBV5-1 CASSLGLAGGIDEQYF
TRBV6-2/TRBV6-3 CASSYSGSNYGYTF
TRBV7-2 CASSPQGSSYNEQFF
TRBV18 CASSPGRIYEQYF
TRBV7-3 CASSLPGDTGGRGYTF
TRBV20-1 CSASGGYEQFF
TRBV7-6 CASSVRGPGGNTIYF
TRBV29-1 CSVETGDPEQYF
TRBV27 CASKSYGRALGEQYF
TRBV5-1 CASSPAGGHYEEQYF
TRBV27 CASSFWSRGSLESNYGYTF
TRBV20-1 CSARDTRGQGTYEQYF
TRBV14 CASSRELLNTEAFF
TRBV29-1 CSVDRAYGYTF
TRBV20-1 CSARGQGYSNQPQHF
TRBV12-3/TRBV12-4 CASRPGTQNTEAFF
TRBV9 CASSVAGATEAFF
TRBV20-1 CSARDLGSGAYEQYF
TRBV11-2 CASSLAASGVANEQFF
TRBV29-1 CSGGTADTQYF
TRBV6-5 CASSSRGTSLTGELFF
TRBV12-3/TRBV12-4 CASSEEGYQTQYF
TRBV12-3/TRBV12-4 CASSHRAPLAGGNTGELFF